This is a list of T cell receptor beta chains from one sample in a study of CD8+CD57+ T cells in acquired aplastic anemia. TCRdb recomputed calls from the reads with MiXCR, one row per CDR3 protein. The sample has 200,000 or so distinct CDR3 sequences; less than 75% are singletons. The sequenced sample was sorted CD4+, CD8+, or CD8+CD57+ T cells (not recorded which) from PBMCs. Every receptor here comes from a human donor with aplastic anemia. CDR3s include the opening cysteine and the closing phenylalanine or tryptophan. D genes are given only for firm matches. The size of a clone is reported for some rows only, either as once, few or many, or as a class for expanded clones.

TRBV10-3	TRBJ2-3	TRBD2	.	TGTGCCATCAGTGTGGTAGCGGGGGGGTACGCAGATACGCAGTATTTT	CAISVVAGGYADTQYF
TRBV19	TRBJ2-5	.	.	TGTGCCAGTAGTGTAGGGGGGGGGGAGACCCAGTACTTC	CASSVGGGETQYF
TRBV20-1	TRBJ2-1	.	.	TGCAGTGCTAGCAGACCAAACAATGAGCAGTTCTTC	CSASRPNNEQFF
TRBV7-8	TRBJ1-5	.	.	TGTGCCAGCAGACGAGAAGGGGGGATTAGCAATCAGCCCCAGCATTTT	CASRREGGISNQPQHF
TRBV15	TRBJ2-3	TRBD1	.	TGTGCCACCAGCAGAGGACAGGGGGGACTAACTTTCACAGATACGCAGTATTTT	CATSRGQGGLTFTDTQYF
TRBV10-3	TRBJ1-6	TRBD1	few	TGTGCCATCGCTGGGACAGGTGGGAATTCACCCCTCCACTTT	CAIAGTGGNSPLHF
TRBV7-9	TRBJ2-7	TRBD2	many	TGTGCCAGCAGCATTGTGGGAGGGTCCAACGAGCAGTACTTC	CASSIVGGSNEQYF
TRBV6-1	TRBJ1-1	.	.	TGTGCCAGCAGTGAACAGGGCAGCCAGGGGTCTGAAGCTTTCTTT	CASSEQGSQGSEAFF
TRBV20-1	TRBJ2-2	TRBD2	.	TGCAGTGCTAGAGGCAGGGAGGGCGGGGAGCTGTTTTTT	CSARGREGGELFF
TRBV20-1	TRBJ2-7	TRBD2	once	TGCAGTGCTAGTCCGGCGGGAGTGGCCTACGAGCAGTACTTC	CSASPAGVAYEQYF
TRBV7-9	TRBJ2-7	TRBD1	once	TGTGCCAGCAGCCCGTGGACAGGGGTCGAGCAGTACTTC	CASSPWTGVEQYF
TRBV30	TRBJ2-1	.	.	TGTGCCTGGCAACCTCCCGGGCGAGGTGAGCAGTTCTTC	CAWQPPGRGEQFF
TRBV20-1	TRBJ1-2	.	.	TGCAGTGCTAGCCGGGATAACTATGGCTACACCTTC	CSASRDNYGYTF
TRBV20-1	TRBJ1-2	TRBD1	.	TGCAGTGCTAGAGGCTTCACAGGGGATTCTAACTATGGCTACACCTTC	CSARGFTGDSNYGYTF
TRBV13	TRBJ1-5	.	few	TGTGCCAGCAGCTTAGGGGGGCAGCCCCAGCATTTT	CASSLGGQPQHF
TRBV4-2	TRBJ2-1	TRBD1	.	TGTGCCAGCAGCCAAGCCGGGACAGGGGGCGTAAACAATGAGCAGTTCTTC	CASSQAGTGGVNNEQFF
TRBV5-1	TRBJ2-2	.	.	TGCGCCAGCAGCCCGGTAGCGGAGAACACCGGGGAGCTGTTTTTT	CASSPVAENTGELFF
TRBV7-6	TRBJ2-1	.	.	TGTGCCAGCAGCTTAGATGCTGAGCAGTTCTTC	CASSLDAEQFF
TRBV7-6	TRBJ1-2	.	many	TGTGCCAGCAGCTTAGCAGGGAATGGCTACACCTTC	CASSLAGNGYTF
TRBV4-3	TRBJ1-2	TRBD1	.	TGCGCCAGCAGCCAAGAGGGGACAGTAATGGGCTACACCTTC	CASSQEGTVMGYTF
TRBV25-1	TRBJ2-3	TRBD1	.	TGTGCCAGCAGTATGGACAGGGGGGAAGATACGCAGTATTTT	CASSMDRGEDTQYF
TRBV10-1	TRBJ2-7	TRBD2	.	TGCGCCAGCGGGACTAGCGACACCTACGAGCAGTACTTC	CASGTSDTYEQYF
TRBV7-9	TRBJ2-5	.	many	TGTGCCAGCACGAGGGCCGTCTTGGAGACCCAGTACTTC	CASTRAVLETQYF
TRBV7-9	TRBJ2-2	TRBD2	.	TGTGCCACACCCCCAGAAACGAGCGGGAGTAGTGAAGGCACCGGGGAGCTGTTTTTT	CATPPETSGSSEGTGELFF
TRBV7-3	TRBJ1-6	.	.	TGTGCCAGCAGCTCCGAGCGGACCCTTGGGTTGCCTAATTCACCCCTCCACTTT	CASSSERTLGLPNSPLHF
TRBV5-6	TRBJ2-1	TRBD1	.	TGTGCCAGCAGCTTGGACAGGGGTGATGAGCAGTTCTTC	CASSLDRGDEQFF
TRBV11-2	TRBJ2-3	TRBD2	.	TGTGCCAGCAGCTTAAAATCTAGCGGGGGGGCCGTAACAGATACGCAGTATTTT	CASSLKSSGGAVTDTQYF
TRBV12-3/TRBV12-4	TRBJ2-7	.	many	TGTGCCAGCAGTCCCCACCGGGACACACCCTACGAGCAGTACTTC	CASSPHRDTPYEQYF
TRBV9	TRBJ2-3	.	many	TGTGCCAGCAGCGTAGCTATGGGCACAGATACGCAGTATTTT	CASSVAMGTDTQYF
TRBV9	TRBJ2-1	.	.	TGTGCCAGCAGCGGCTCGGGACTGAACAATGAGCAGTTCTTC	CASSGSGLNNEQFF
TRBV9	TRBJ1-4	.	once	TGTGCCAGCAGTCCCGGACGGGCAACTAATGAAAAACTGTTTTTT	CASSPGRATNEKLFF
TRBV24-1	TRBJ2-1	TRBD1	few	TGTGCCACCGGTGCCTCGACAGGGTGGGTCAATGAGCAGTTCTTC	CATGASTGWVNEQFF
TRBV20-1	TRBJ2-1	.	.	TGCAGTGCCCCCCTCCCCGACTATCCTGGGTACAATGAGCAGTTCTTC	CSAPLPDYPGYNEQFF
TRBV24-1	TRBJ2-1	.	.	TGTGCCACCAGTGCCCGTGGGTGGTACGCGAACAATGAGCAGTTCTTC	CATSARGWYANNEQFF
TRBV9	TRBJ2-1	.	.	TGTGCCAGCAGCGTGGTTGGCAGGGAGGATGAGCAGTTCTTC	CASSVVGREDEQFF
TRBV14	TRBJ1-4	.	.	TGTGCCAGCAGCCCAGACTGGGCCGGAAAACTGTTTTTT	CASSPDWAGKLFF
TRBV2	TRBJ2-6	TRBD2	.	TGTGCCAGCAGCGGGACGGGGGGTCCTGGGGCCAACGTCCTGACTTTC	CASSGTGGPGANVLTF
TRBV7-6	TRBJ1-1	.	.	TGTGCCAGCAGCTTAATACAGGGAGAGAACACTGAAGCTTTCTTT	CASSLIQGENTEAFF
TRBV20-1	TRBJ2-5	.	.	TGCAGTGCTAGAGGTAAGGGCGAGACCCAGTACTTC	CSARGKGETQYF
TRBV30	TRBJ2-7	.	.	TGTGCCTGGGACAGCTCCTACGAGCAGTACTTC	CAWDSSYEQYF
TRBV5-4	TRBJ1-1	TRBD1	.	TGTGCCAGCAGCCAGGACTTACAGGGGGCCTTTGATGAAGCTTTCTTT	CASSQDLQGAFDEAFF
TRBV10-1	TRBJ1-1	.	few	TGCGCCAGCATCTCAGGGACTAAGATGGGTGAAGCTTTCTTT	CASISGTKMGEAFF
TRBV2	TRBJ1-5	.	.	TGTGCCAACAGGGAACACGGCAATCAGCCCCAGCATTTT	CANREHGNQPQHF
TRBV7-2	TRBJ1-5	TRBD1	.	TGTGCCAGCAGTAGCTGGGACAGTCCCCAGCATTTT	CASSSWDSPQHF
TRBV7-9	TRBJ1-6	TRBD1	.	TGTGCCAGCACCCCGACAGGGGGTGGGTCACCCCTCCACTTT	CASTPTGGGSPLHF
TRBV29-1	TRBJ1-1	.	.	TGCAGCGTTGAAAAGTCGTACAGTGGGAACACTGAAGCTTTCTTT	CSVEKSYSGNTEAFF
TRBV7-8	TRBJ1-2	TRBD1	.	TGTGCCAGCAGCAAAGGACAGGGTTTTGTCCGTGGCTACACCTTC	CASSKGQGFVRGYTF
TRBV9	TRBJ2-3	.	few	TGTGCCAGCAGCCCCGGACAACCAAACACAGATACGCAGTATTTT	CASSPGQPNTDTQYF
TRBV7-8	TRBJ2-3	.	.	TGTGCCAGCAGCTTGAGTAGGCACAGAAGCTTGACAGATACGCAGTATTTT	CASSLSRHRSLTDTQYF
TRBV9	TRBJ2-7	.	many	TGTGCCAGCAGCCCGGGGTTTGGGTCCTACGAGCAGTACTTC	CASSPGFGSYEQYF
TRBV20-1	TRBJ2-5	.	.	TGCAGTGCTGTGGGACGTGAAGAGACCCAGTACTTC	CSAVGREETQYF
TRBV19	TRBJ2-7	.	once	TGTGCCAGTAGTCCTAGGGCAGGGATCTCCGAGCAGTACTTC	CASSPRAGISEQYF